These 7 T cell receptor beta chains share one sample of origin, sequenced in a study of T cells in Graves' hyperthyroidism and ophthalmopathy (dated by TCRdb to between 2018 and 2021). Receptor amplification or capture employed multiplex PCR. The sequencing machine was an Illumina HiSeq 2000. TCR beta CDR3 regions were amplified from RNA transcripts. For the first round of RT-PCR on the TCR CDR3, the HTBI primer set was used together with the Qiagen OneStep RT-PCR kit. The raw public data were reprocessed by TCRdb itself: fastp quality trimming at Q25, MiXCR clonotype calling, in-frame beta chains only. Entries that share a CDR3 protein sequence are merged under the most common genes and DNA. The sample has roughly 500,000 distinct CDR3 sequences on record, over 35% of them singletons. The ten largest account for about 45% of the sample. Material for sequencing was peripheral blood or thyroid tissue (not recorded which). These receptor sequences come from an adult woman with Graves' disease, either hyperthyroidism or ophthalmopathy (not recorded which).

This clonotype was found a few times. This chain joins TRBV7-2 and TRBJ1-6; D is unresolved. Trimming took 2 bases from V and 9 from J, leaving 11 bases between them. This CDR3 has 14 amino acids. Germline-derived CDR1 and CDR2 are SGHTA and FQGNSA. CDR3 residues: CASSLMEFGSPLHF. As DNA, the CDR3 is TGTGCCAGCAGCTTAATGGAATTCGGTTCACCCCTCCACTTT.

This clonotype was detected many times. The gene calls are TRBV11-2 and TRBJ2-5; possible D gene TRBD1, 6 bases. Between the trimmed V and J ends, which lost 3 bases and 7 bases, there was a span of 12 bases. The CDR3 is 13 residues long. Germline CDR1 reads SGHAT; CDR2 reads FQNNGV. The CDR3 region has the DNA TGTGCCAGCAGCTTGGAGCAACAGGGGACCCAGTACTTC. Encoded protein: CASSLEQQGTQYF. Combining the CDR3 with reference TRBV11-2 and TRBJ2-5 gives the whole variable domain EAGVAQSPRYKIIEKRQSVAFWCNPISGHATLYWYQQILGQGPKLLIQFQNNGVVDDSQLPKDRFSAERLKGVDSTLKIQPAKLEDSAVYLCASSLEQQGTQYFGPGTRLLVL.

This clonotype occurred a few times. DNA of the CDR3: TGCAGTGCTAAATCCGGGCCCCAGTGGACAGATACGCAGTATTTT. Amino acids: CSAKSGPQWTDTQYF. The chain recombines TRBV20-1 with TRBJ2-3; D remains unclear. CDR3 size: 15 residues. Trimming took 4 bases from V and 3 from J, leaving 17 bases between them. Germline V gives CDR1 DFQATT, CDR2 SNEGSKA (reference sequence).

This chain connects TRBV6-5 to TRBJ1-2; 9 bases agree with TRBD1. CDR3 size: 15 residues. Germline V lookup: CDR1 MNHEY, CDR2 SVGAGI. V was clipped by 2 bases and J by 8 bases; unmatched bases: 9. Written as DNA, the CDR3 is TGTGCCAGCAGTTACGATTGGGGACAGGGAAGCGGCTACACCTTC. Its protein product is CASSYDWGQGSGYTF.

This clonotype came up many times. The chain uses TRBV9 and TRBJ1-6; no firm D call. Per the germline V gene, CDR1 is SGDLS and CDR2 is YYNGEE. The V end lost 3 bases, the J end lost 7 bases, and 14 bases lay between the germline ends. The CDR3 extends over 15 amino acids. This CDR3 reads CASSGGGIRNSPLHF. As DNA, the CDR3 is TGTGCCAGCAGCGGAGGAGGGATAAGGAATTCACCCCTCCACTTT.

This clonotype showed up many times. This rearrangement joins TRBV5-4 to TRBJ1-2, with 8 bases that match TRBD1. The CDR3 has 15 residues. The germline V gene encodes CDR1 SGHNT and CDR2 YYREEE (reference sequence). The V gene end was trimmed by 2 bases and the J gene end by 4 bases; junction bases not matched to a gene: 7. The CDR3 protein is CASSFTGGDPYGYTF. The CDR3 DNA is TGTGCCAGCAGCTTTACAGGGGGGGATCCCTATGGCTACACCTTC.

Many counts were recorded for this clonotype. The chain has TRBV2 and TRBJ1-5; maybe TRBD1 (5 bases). Germline V gene lookup returns CDR1 SNHLY and CDR2 FYNNEI. The CDR3 has 13 amino acids. V was clipped by 11 bases and J by 10 bases, with 21 bases between them. In DNA form, the CDR3 reads TGTGCCTCAGGGCGTTCCGCCGATTCTCCCCAGCATTTT. It translates to CASGRSADSPQHF.